This TCR beta chain appears in the sequencing data of a study of blood T cell repertoires in COVID-19. The CDR3 contains 15 residues. Trimming removed 4 bases at V and 4 bases at J, with 18 bases between. Germline V gene sequence: CDR1 SGHNT, CDR2 YYREEE (reference sequence). Some clones are missing from TCRdb's copy, which holds only in-frame ones; the method was immunoSEQ multiplex PCR. The table shows roughly 250,000 clones, with 87% occurring only once. Individuals drawn from 24 US areas were about 18 to 100 years old. The sequenced material came from PBMCs or T cells enriched from blood (not recorded which). This sequence originates from a woman aged 25-40 years with acute COVID-19. The chain employs TRBV5-4 and TRBJ2-7; TRBD1 is a possible D gene (6 bases). Written as DNA, the CDR3 is TGTGCCAGCAGCCCGGGGACCCGGGACAAATACGAGCAGTACTTC. Protein sequence: CASSPGTRDKYEQYF.